A single sample is the source of the 20 T cell receptor beta chains below, sequenced in a study of lymphopenia after photon versus proton radiotherapy. Profiling relied on immunoSEQ multiplex PCR, and the TCRdb table lists in-frame clones only, not all of them. Here the sample spans 30,000 to 35,000 clones, roughly nine tenths being singletons. The specimen was peripheral blood, collected from a patient treated with proton-based radiotherapy. These receptors were obtained from an older woman with pancreatic cancer. Some clones in this sample may be carry-over from other donors' samples.

The rearrangement joins TRBV2 to TRBJ1-2, with 8 bases fitting TRBD1. The CDR3 is 13 residues long. J was trimmed by 6 bases and V by 7 bases; bases with no gene match: 7. CDR1 and CDR2 (germline): SNHLY, FYNNEI. Here the CDR3 reads CASTRDRMDGYTF. In DNA, the CDR3 is TGTGCCAGCACCCGGGACAGGATGGATGGCTACACCTTC.

The chain combines TRBV5-1 with TRBJ2-5, with 8 bases fitting TRBD1. The CDR3 sequence is 14 residues long. Germline V gene sequence: CDR1 SGHRS, CDR2 YFSETQ. V shed 0 bases, J shed 5 bases, and the junction held 3 bases outside the gene matches. The CDR3 loop reads CASSLAGGKETQYF. CDR3 DNA sequence: TGCGCCAGCAGCTTGGCAGGGGGCAAGGAGACCCAGTACTTC. The full variable domain, its missing parts supplied by reference TRBV5-1 and TRBJ2-5, is KAGVTQTPRYLIKTRGQQVTLSCSPISGHRSVSWYQQTPGQGLQFLFEYFSETQRNKGNFPGRFSGRQFSNSRSEMNVSTLELGDSALYLCASSLAGGKETQYFGPGTRLLVL.

The chain has TRBV5-5 and TRBJ2-7; 9 nucleotides match TRBD1. After removal of 0 bases from V and 4 bases from J, the junction contained 5 bases not matched to a gene. The CDR3 has 15 residues. CDR1 and CDR2 from the germline V gene are SGHKS and YYEKEE (reference sequence). DNA of the CDR3: TGTGCCAGCAGCTTGGCCACAGGGGGCGTGTACGAGCAGTACTTC. Translating it yields CASSLATGGVYEQYF.

The chain combines TRBV30 with TRBJ1-5, with D uncertain. This CDR3 spans 13 amino acids. Germline CDR1 reads GTSNPN; CDR2 reads SVGIG (reference sequence). V lost 4 bases to trimming and J lost 2 bases, with 9 bases between them. As DNA, the CDR3 is TGTGCCTGGACCCAACATGGCAATCAGCCCCAGCATTTT. Translated, it gives CAWTQHGNQPQHF.

V and J are TRBV7-2 and TRBJ2-5; 9 nucleotides agree with TRBD2. The V segment lost 4 bases and the J segment 4 bases; nucleotides outside the gene matches: 7. The CDR3 contains 15 residues. Germline CDR1 reads SGHTA; CDR2 reads FQGNSA. The CDR3 nucleotides read TGTGCCAGCAGCTCTATAGCGGGAGCCCCAGAGACCCAGTACTTC. This gives the protein CASSSIAGAPETQYF.

This chain connects TRBV21-1 to TRBJ1-2; TRBD1, the table's D call, was not compared with the DNA. TRBV21-1 counts as a pseudogene. The CDR3 totals 15 residues. DNA for the CDR3: TGTGCCAGCAGCAAAGGGCAGGTGACTAACTATGGCTACACCTTC. Translated, it gives CASSKGQVTNYGYTF.

The gene calls are TRBV5-4 and TRBJ2-1; 11 positions match TRBD2. The CDR3 extends over 15 amino acids. Germline lookup yields CDR1 SGHNT and CDR2 YYREEE (reference sequence). With 5 bases clipped from V and 7 bases from J, the junction kept 8 bases outside the gene matches. CDR3 in DNA: TGTGCCAGCAGGCCCGGGACTAGCGGAACAAATGAGCAGTTCTTC. This encodes CASRPGTSGTNEQFF.

The genes are TRBV2 and TRBJ1-5; 10 bases align to TRBD1. Germline values: CDR1 SNHLY, CDR2 FYNNEI. The J segment lost 0 bases and the V segment lost 6 bases, leaving 5 bases of the junction unmatched. This CDR3 is 16 amino acids long. CDR3 in amino acids: CASSGQGGRSNQPQHF. CDR3 DNA: TGTGCCAGCAGCGGACAGGGGGGACGTAGCAATCAGCCCCAGCATTTT.

The rearrangement links TRBV6-6 to TRBJ1-2, with D hard to call. The V and J ends lost 7 bases and 1 base respectively, with 13 bases between them. This CDR3 is 14 amino acids long. Germline CDR1 and CDR2: MNHNY and SVGAGI (reference sequence). DNA of the CDR3: TGTGCCAGCACCCCTGCGCTGGGTAACTATGGCTACACCTTC. Translated: CASTPALGNYGYTF.

This chain links TRBV7-6 with TRBJ2-7, with D uncertain. The CDR3 length is 13 residues. With 5 bases removed from V and 0 bases from J, the gap between germline ends came to 8 bases. Per the germline V gene, CDR1 is SGHVS and CDR2 is FNYEAQ. The CDR3 region is CASSDTNSYEQYF. As DNA, the CDR3 is TGTGCCAGCAGCGATACTAACTCCTACGAGCAGTACTTC.

This clone has only one observation. The gene calls are TRBV6-5 and TRBJ1-3; no definite D call. CDR1 is MNHEY and CDR2 is SVGAGI in the germline V gene. V was trimmed by 2 bases and J by 7 bases, leaving 9 bases between them. This CDR3 spans 13 amino acids. The CDR3 coding sequence is TGTGCCAGCAGTTACAGCACGGACAACACCATATATTTT. Translating it yields CASSYSTDNTIYF.

The CDR3 protein is CASSLAFATNEKLFF. The DNA of the CDR3 is TGTGCCAGCAGTTTAGCGTTTGCAACTAATGAAAAACTGTTTTTT. V gene TRBV28 combines with J gene TRBJ1-4; D is undetermined. V gave up 2 bases and J gave up 0 bases, with 7 bases separating them. The CDR3 is made up of 15 amino acids. In germline, CDR1 is MDHEN, CDR2 SYDVKM.

For the CDR3, the DNA is TGTGCCAGCAGTTTACGGGGGCAGCACCTATCCCATAGCACAGATACGCAGTATTTT. Its translation: CASSLRGQHLSHSTDTQYF. J is TRBJ2-3 and V is TRBV27; D may be TRBD1 or TRBD2 (6 bases each). Per the germline V gene, CDR1 is MNHEY and CDR2 is SMNVEV (reference sequence). V was trimmed by 2 bases and J by 0 bases, leaving 21 bases between them. This CDR3 spans 19 amino acids.

V gene TRBV2 combines with J gene TRBJ1-1; D call uncertain. CDR3 length: 15 residues. The V end lost 4 bases, the J end lost 2 bases, and 14 bases lay between the germline ends. Germline V gene lookup returns CDR1 SNHLY and CDR2 FYNNEI. The CDR3 DNA follows: TGTGCCAGCAGTGCTCGTCAGGCACATAACACTGAAGCTTTCTTT. This translates into CASSARQAHNTEAFF.

The chain couples TRBV15 to TRBJ2-2, with TRBD2 as a possible D gene (6 bases). The CDR3 consists of 16 residues. Trimming left V 2 bases short and J 4 bases short, with 14 bases between. In germline, CDR1 is LNHNV, CDR2 YYDKDF (reference sequence). Here the CDR3 reads CATSRLEGDFTGELFF. Here the CDR3 DNA reads TGTGCCACCAGCAGACTAGAAGGGGACTTCACCGGGGAGCTGTTTTTT.

This chain joins TRBV29-1 and TRBJ2-6, with TRBD2 identical over 12 bases. V was clipped by 4 bases and J by 0 bases; unmatched bases: 4. The CDR3 covers 17 residues. From germline, CDR1 is SQVTM and CDR2 ANQGSEA. The CDR3 reads CSVATSGRRSGANVLTF. Here the CDR3 DNA reads TGCAGCGTTGCCACTAGCGGGAGGCGCTCTGGGGCCAACGTCCTGACTTTC.

This chain links TRBV6-5 with TRBJ1-1; no definite D call. The CDR3 has 15 residues. The germline V gene has CDR1 MNHEY and CDR2 SVGAGI. V was shortened by 0 bases and J by 4 bases, with 12 bases between the two germline ends. The CDR3 loop is CASSYSTRTGTEAFF. CDR3 coding DNA: TGTGCCAGCAGTTACTCGACAAGAACCGGCACTGAAGCTTTCTTT.

The J gene is TRBJ1-5, the V gene TRBV30, with D maybe TRBD1 (6 bases). The germline V gene encodes CDR1 GTSNPN and CDR2 SVGIG (reference sequence). The germline V and J ends were trimmed by 2 bases and 2 bases, with 19 bases remaining between them. The CDR3 runs 17 residues. The CDR3 spells CAWSLTGGARGNQPQHF. CDR3 in DNA: TGTGCCTGGAGTCTAACGGGGGGGGCGCGGGGCAATCAGCCCCAGCATTTT.

The chain couples TRBV4-3 to TRBJ1-2, with D unclear. Germline V lookup: CDR1 LGHNA, CDR2 YSLEER. Trimming cost V 0 bases and J 8 bases, with 13 bases left between them. This CDR3 comprises 14 residues. The CDR3, as DNA: TGCGCCAGCAGCCAAGATCCCGAGGGATCCGGCTACACCTTC. This encodes CASSQDPEGSGYTF.

J is TRBJ2-1 and V is TRBV7-2; 14 bases line up with TRBD2. After removal of 7 bases from V and 9 bases from J, the junction contained 11 bases not matched to a gene. CDR1 is SGHTA and CDR2 is FQGNSA in the germline V gene. There are 16 residues in the CDR3. The CDR3 DNA reads TGTGCCAGCAAGGGTGGTAGGACTAGCGGGAGGACTGAGCAGTTCTTC. Its protein product is CASKGGRTSGRTEQFF.